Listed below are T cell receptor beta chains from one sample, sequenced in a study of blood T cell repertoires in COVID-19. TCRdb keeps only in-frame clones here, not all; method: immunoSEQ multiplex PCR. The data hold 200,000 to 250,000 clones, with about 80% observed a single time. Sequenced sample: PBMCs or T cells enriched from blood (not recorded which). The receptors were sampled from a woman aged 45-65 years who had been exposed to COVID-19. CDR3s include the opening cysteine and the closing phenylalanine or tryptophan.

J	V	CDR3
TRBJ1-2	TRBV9	CASSVGQSKYYGYTF
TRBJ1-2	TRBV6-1	CASRRGQLYGYTF
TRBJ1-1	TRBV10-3	CATLDRGHDTEAFF
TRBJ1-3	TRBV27	CASRGGVNPYF
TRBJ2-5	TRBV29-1	CSVEGQSHQETQYF
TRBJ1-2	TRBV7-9	CASSLSPSDGYTF
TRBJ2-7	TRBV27	CASSLDPAGEQYF
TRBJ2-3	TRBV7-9	CASSQQGGHGTDTQYF
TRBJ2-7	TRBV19	CASSIGGTGYGEQYF
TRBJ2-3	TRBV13	CASSFRLSGGSRDTQYF
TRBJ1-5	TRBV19	CASSIRGPNQPQHF
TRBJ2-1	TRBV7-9	CASSAWGGSLINEQFF
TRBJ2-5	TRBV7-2	CASSTIKAIQETQYF
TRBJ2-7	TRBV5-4	CASSLEGDRSYEQYF
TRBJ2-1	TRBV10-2	CASRHAGVVINEQFF
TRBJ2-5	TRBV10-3	CATTGGPQETQYF
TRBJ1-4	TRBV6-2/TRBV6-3	CASSSVGGDKKLFF
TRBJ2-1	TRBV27	CASSPLRGNEQFF
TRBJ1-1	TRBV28	CASRLTGYEAFF
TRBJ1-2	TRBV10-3	CAISESQGNGYTF
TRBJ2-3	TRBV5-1	CASSLRSADGTDTQYF
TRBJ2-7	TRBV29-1	CSVAFGVGYEQYF
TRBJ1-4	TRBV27	CASSPLGDYEKLFF
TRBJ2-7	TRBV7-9	CASSLGFRGEQYF
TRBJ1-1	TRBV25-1	CASSERGTGGWGPTEAFF
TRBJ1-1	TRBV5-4	CASSYGSTEAFF
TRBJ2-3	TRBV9	CASSVAVAGLTDTQYF